This TCR beta chain came from a study of T cells in Graves' hyperthyroidism and ophthalmopathy. Study results and caveats: A model using 13 V-J features told ophthalmopathy apart from stable hyperthyroidism. Most thyroid clonotypes that were expanded above 0.001 also turned up in blood.

Looked up from germline, CDR1 is SEHNR and CDR2 is FQNEAQ (reference sequence). Trimming took 4 bases from V and 10 from J, leaving 13 bases between them. CDR3 length equals 12 residues. Graves' hyperthyroidism showing no ophthalmopathy progression within 18 months was considered stable. Patients showing uncontrolled infection, other autoimmune disease, pregnancy or lactation were ineligible. Amplification of TCR beta CDR3 regions used RNA as the template. When the TCR CDR3 underwent first-round RT-PCR, the HTBI primer set was used. TCRdb passed the multiplex PCR reads through MiXCR, listing each CDR3 protein once. This sample has a few hundred thousand distinct CDR3 sequences, with about 43% found just once. Concerning this clonotype: Its cognate antigen is unknown. It may be a read error: a sequence one base away is much more abundant.

J is TRBJ1-2 and V is TRBV7-9; a weak D match, TRBD1 (6 bases). Sequencing was carried out using peripheral blood or thyroid tissue (not recorded which). The sequence came from a woman aged 18-30 years with Graves' hyperthyroidism. CDR3 in amino acids: CASSSWTDDYTF. As DNA, the CDR3 is TGTGCCAGCAGCTCATGGACAGACGACTACACCTTC.